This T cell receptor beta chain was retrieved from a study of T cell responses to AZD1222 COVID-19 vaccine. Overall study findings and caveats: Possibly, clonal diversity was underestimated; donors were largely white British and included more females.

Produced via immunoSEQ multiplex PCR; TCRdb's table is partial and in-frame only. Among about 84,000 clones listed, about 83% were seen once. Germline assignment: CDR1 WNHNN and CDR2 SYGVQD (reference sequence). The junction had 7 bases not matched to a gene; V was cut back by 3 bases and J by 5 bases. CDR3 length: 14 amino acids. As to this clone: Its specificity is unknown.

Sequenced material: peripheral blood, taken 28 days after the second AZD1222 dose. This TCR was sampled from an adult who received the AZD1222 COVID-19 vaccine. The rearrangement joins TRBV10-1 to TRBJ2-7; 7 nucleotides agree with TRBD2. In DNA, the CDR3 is TGCGCCAGCAGTGATTATGGGGGGGTGGACGAGCAGTACTTC. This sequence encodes CASSDYGGVDEQYF.